Listed below are T cell receptor beta chains from one sample, sequenced in a study of Ad26.COV2.S vaccination and SARS-CoV-2 variants. The protocol was immunoSEQ multiplex PCR, while the TCRdb copy is restricted to in-frame clones and leaves out a portion. Here the sample spans 200,000 to 250,000 clones, roughly 90% being singletons. Sequencing was performed on peripheral blood, taken in a trial of Ad26.COV2.S vaccine versus placebo. Receptors originate from a person between 18 and 60 years old who received the Ad26.COV2.S COVID-19 vaccine or a placebo. Each CDR3 is given with its conserved first and last residue. The order of the fields is J gene, V gene, D gene, clone size, CDR3 DNA, CDR3 protein. The D gene is left open where the match is weak. Part of the rows lack a size; the others show once, few, many or a class for expanded clones.

j_call: TRBJ2-2
v_call: TRBV6-1
d_call: TRBD2
clone_size: .
cdr3_nt: TGTGCCAGCAGTGAACCCGGGAGGACCGGGGAGCTGTTTTTT
cdr3_aa: CASSEPGRTGELFF

j_call: TRBJ2-7
v_call: TRBV7-9
d_call: .
clone_size: .
cdr3_nt: TGTGCCAGCAGCCTCGGAGAAGGGGGACAACTCGACGAGCAGTACTTC
cdr3_aa: CASSLGEGGQLDEQYF

j_call: TRBJ1-3
v_call: TRBV5-4
d_call: TRBD1
clone_size: .
cdr3_nt: TGTGCCAGCAGCCAGGGACAGGGGAGGACTGGAAACACCATATATTTT
cdr3_aa: CASSQGQGRTGNTIYF

j_call: TRBJ2-1
v_call: TRBV5-1
d_call: .
clone_size: .
cdr3_nt: TGCGCCAGCAGCTTGGCGGTTCGCAATGAGCAGTTCTTC
cdr3_aa: CASSLAVRNEQFF

j_call: TRBJ2-7
v_call: TRBV10-3
d_call: .
clone_size: once
cdr3_nt: TGTGCCATCAGTGAGAGCCCAACACCGACGTCAGCAACCTACGAGCAGTACTTC
cdr3_aa: CAISESPTPTSATYEQYF

j_call: TRBJ2-5
v_call: TRBV6-5
d_call: .
clone_size: .
cdr3_nt: TGTGCCAACAGTTACCTCGGTCCCAGCGCGGCCCAGTACTTC
cdr3_aa: CANSYLGPSAAQYF

j_call: TRBJ2-7
v_call: TRBV5-5
d_call: .
clone_size: .
cdr3_nt: TGTGCCAGCAGGCTTTCGGGGAGTGGGATCTACGAGCAGTACTTC
cdr3_aa: CASRLSGSGIYEQYF

j_call: TRBJ2-4
v_call: TRBV18
d_call: .
clone_size: .
cdr3_nt: TGTGCCAGCTCACCAGCAGTGACAGGCACCAAAAACATTCAGTACTTC
cdr3_aa: CASSPAVTGTKNIQYF

j_call: TRBJ2-7
v_call: TRBV20-1
d_call: .
clone_size: .
cdr3_nt: TGCAGTGCTAGTAATCGGGGCAGCGAGCAGTACTTC
cdr3_aa: CSASNRGSEQYF

j_call: TRBJ2-1
v_call: TRBV6-5
d_call: .
clone_size: once
cdr3_nt: TGTCCCCGAGAGGTCAGCTCCTACAATGAGCAGTTCTTC
cdr3_aa: CPREVSSYNEQFF

j_call: TRBJ1-3
v_call: TRBV3-1/TRBV3-2
d_call: TRBD1
clone_size: few
cdr3_nt: TGTGCCAGCAGCGTTGGGACAGCGCGAGACACCATATATTTT
cdr3_aa: CASSVGTARDTIYF